This is a list of T cell receptor beta chains from one sample in a study of immune cell composition in non-small cell lung cancer. Only in-frame clones appear in the TCRdb table, and some are missing; sequencing was by immunoSEQ multiplex PCR. The data show about 7,000 clones, with 82% seen just once and under 9.5% held by the top ten. Sequencing input: non-adjacent lung tissue. These receptors were taken from a human donor with non-small cell lung cancer. Both conserved end residues are part of each CDR3. D genes are given only for firm matches. Size values are once, few and many counts, or a class for expanded clones, and some rows have none.

D	V	J	size	DNA	CDR3
TRBD2	TRBV6-6	TRBJ2-7	-	TGTGCCAGCGGGACTAGCGGGGGGGGTTACGAGCAGTACTTC	CASGTSGGGYEQYF
-	TRBV21-1	TRBJ2-1	-	TGTGCCAGCAGCAGGGGACAGAGGGTCACCTACAATGAGCAGTTCTTC	CASSRGQRVTYNEQFF
-	TRBV5-5	TRBJ1-3	-	TGTGCCAGCAGCTTGGGCGGGATCTCTGGAAACACCATATATTTT	CASSLGGISGNTIYF
-	TRBV4-2	TRBJ1-2	-	TGTGCCAGCAGCCCGGGGGAGGGGTACTATGGCTACACCTTC	CASSPGEGYYGYTF
-	TRBV5-1	TRBJ1-1	-	TGCGCCAGCAGCTCACATTACGAAGCTTTCTTT	CASSSHYEAFF
TRBD2	TRBV27	TRBJ2-1	-	TGTGCCAGCAGTACTCGGACTACCAGCGGGAGAGTTGATGAGCAGTTCTTC	CASSTRTTSGRVDEQFF
-	TRBV5-4	TRBJ2-7	-	TGTGCCAGCAGCTCACGAACGGGTCTTAGCTCCTACGAGCAGTACTTC	CASSSRTGLSSYEQYF
TRBD2	TRBV7-8	TRBJ2-2	few	TGTGCCAGCAGCTCTCAAGTGGCAACTAGCGGGGGGGCTAGGGAGCTGTTTTTT	CASSSQVATSGGARELFF
TRBD1	TRBV9	TRBJ1-3	once	TGTGCCAGCAGCGTAGGGGGACAGGGGACGCACACCATATATTTT	CASSVGGQGTHTIYF
-	TRBV7-2	TRBJ1-5	-	TGTGCCAGCAGCCCCGGGGGTCGCGATCAGCCCCAGCATTTT	CASSPGGRDQPQHF
-	TRBV6-1	TRBJ2-3	-	TGTGCCAGCAGCCCTACAGGCTGGGATACGCAGTATTTT	CASSPTGWDTQYF
TRBD2	TRBV7-9	TRBJ2-3	-	TGTGCCAGCAACCGACTAGCGGGAGTTGGAGATACGCAGTATTTT	CASNRLAGVGDTQYF
TRBD2	TRBV9	TRBJ2-2	-	TGTGCCAGCAGCGTAGAGGCGGGAGCGTGGGGGGACACCGGGGAGCTGTTTTTT	CASSVEAGAWGDTGELFF
-	TRBV10-2	TRBJ2-7	-	TGCGCCAGCAGTACGGGGGTTCCCCTCGCTGTCGAGCAGTACTTC	CASSTGVPLAVEQYF
-	TRBV5-6	TRBJ2-7	once	TGTGCCAGCAGCGCTTACTACGTCGAGCAGTACTTC	CASSAYYVEQYF
-	TRBV29-1	TRBJ1-5	-	TGCAGCGTTGTTACGGGAAATAGCAATCAGCCCCAGCATTTT	CSVVTGNSNQPQHF
-	TRBV30	TRBJ1-5	-	TGTGCCTGGAGTACTTATAGCAATCAGCCCCAGCATTTT	CAWSTYSNQPQHF
-	TRBV4-3	TRBJ1-2	-	TGCGCCAGCAGCTTCCGGGATTCCTTTAGCAACTATGGCTACACCTTC	CASSFRDSFSNYGYTF
TRBD1	TRBV5-1	TRBJ2-1	-	TGCGCCAGCAGCCTTAGGGCCACAAGGGACAGTTCCTACAATGAGCAGTTCTTC	CASSLRATRDSSYNEQFF
-	TRBV2	TRBJ1-6	-	TGTGCCAGCAGGCTTCAGTCAGGGAATAATTCACCCCTCCACTTT	CASRLQSGNNSPLHF